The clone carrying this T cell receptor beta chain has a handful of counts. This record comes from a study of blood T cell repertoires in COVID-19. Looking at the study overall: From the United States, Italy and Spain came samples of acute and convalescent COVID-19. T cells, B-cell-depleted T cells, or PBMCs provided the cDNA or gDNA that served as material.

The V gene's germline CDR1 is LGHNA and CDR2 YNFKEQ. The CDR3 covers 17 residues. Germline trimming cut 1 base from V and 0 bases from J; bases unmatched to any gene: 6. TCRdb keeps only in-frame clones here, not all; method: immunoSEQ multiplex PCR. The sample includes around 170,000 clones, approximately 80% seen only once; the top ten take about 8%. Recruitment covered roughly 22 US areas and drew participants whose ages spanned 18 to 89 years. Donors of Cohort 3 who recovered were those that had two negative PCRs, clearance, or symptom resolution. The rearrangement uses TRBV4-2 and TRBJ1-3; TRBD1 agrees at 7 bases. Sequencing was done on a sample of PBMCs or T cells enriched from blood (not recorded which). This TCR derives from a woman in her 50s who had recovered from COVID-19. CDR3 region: CASSQGSTGSSGNTIYF. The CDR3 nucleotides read TGTGCCAGCAGCCAAGGTTCGACAGGGAGCTCTGGAAACACCATATATTTT.